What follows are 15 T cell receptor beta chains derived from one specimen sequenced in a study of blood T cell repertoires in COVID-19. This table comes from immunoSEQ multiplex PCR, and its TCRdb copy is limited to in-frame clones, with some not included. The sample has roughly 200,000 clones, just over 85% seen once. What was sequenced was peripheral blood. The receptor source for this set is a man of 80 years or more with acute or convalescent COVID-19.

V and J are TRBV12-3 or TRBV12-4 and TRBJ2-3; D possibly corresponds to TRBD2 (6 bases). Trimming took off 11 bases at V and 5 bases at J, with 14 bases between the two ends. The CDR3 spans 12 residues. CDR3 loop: CASRPGEDTQYF. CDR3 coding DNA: TGTGCCTCCCGACCGGGAGAAGATACGCAGTATTTT.

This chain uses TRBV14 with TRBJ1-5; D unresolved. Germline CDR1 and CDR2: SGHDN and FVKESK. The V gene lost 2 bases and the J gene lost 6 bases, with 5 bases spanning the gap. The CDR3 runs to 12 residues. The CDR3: CASSQYGQPQHF. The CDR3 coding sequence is TGTGCCAGCAGCCAATACGGTCAGCCCCAGCATTTT.

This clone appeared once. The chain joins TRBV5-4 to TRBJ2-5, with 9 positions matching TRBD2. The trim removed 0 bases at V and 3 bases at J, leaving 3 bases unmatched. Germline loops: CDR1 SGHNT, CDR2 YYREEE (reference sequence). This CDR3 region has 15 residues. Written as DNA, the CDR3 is TGTGCCAGCAGCTTGGTTTCTAGCGGGAAAGAGACCCAGTACTTC. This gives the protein CASSLVSSGKETQYF.

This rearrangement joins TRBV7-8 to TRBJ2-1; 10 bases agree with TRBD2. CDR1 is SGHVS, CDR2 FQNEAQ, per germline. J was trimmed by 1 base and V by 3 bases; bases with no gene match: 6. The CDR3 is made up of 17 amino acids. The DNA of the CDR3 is TGTGCCAGCAGCTTGAGCGGGAGGGCCGCGTCCTACAATGAGCAGTTCTTC. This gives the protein CASSLSGRAASYNEQFF.

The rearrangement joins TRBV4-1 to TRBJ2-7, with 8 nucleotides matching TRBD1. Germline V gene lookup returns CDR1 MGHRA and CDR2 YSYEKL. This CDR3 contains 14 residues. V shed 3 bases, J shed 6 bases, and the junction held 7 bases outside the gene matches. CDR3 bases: TGCGCCAGCAGCCAGGCTGGGGGGACAGGCGAGCAGTACGTC. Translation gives CASSQAGGTGEQYV.

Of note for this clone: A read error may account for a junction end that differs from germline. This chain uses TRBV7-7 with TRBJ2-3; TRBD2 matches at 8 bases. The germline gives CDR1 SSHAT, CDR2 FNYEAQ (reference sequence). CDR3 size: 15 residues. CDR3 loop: CASSLGVAGPDTQYF. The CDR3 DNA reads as TGTGCTAGCAGCTTAGGGGTAGCGGGACCAGATACGCAGTATTTT.

CDR3 DNA sequence: TGTGCCAGCTCACCGGCCGGAGGGCAGGGAAACACCATATATTTT. It is translated as CASSPAGGQGNTIYF. The rearrangement uses TRBV18 and TRBJ1-3, with D uncertain. This CDR3 contains 15 residues. Trimming took off 3 bases at V and 4 bases at J, with 13 bases between the two ends. Germline lookup yields CDR1 KGHSH and CDR2 LQKENI.

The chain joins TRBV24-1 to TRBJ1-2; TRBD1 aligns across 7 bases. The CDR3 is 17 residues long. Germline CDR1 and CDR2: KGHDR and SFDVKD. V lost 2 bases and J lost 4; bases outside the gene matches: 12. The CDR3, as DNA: TGTGCCACCAGTGATTCAAGGCCGACAGGGACGGGCTATGGCTACACCTTC. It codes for CATSDSRPTGTGYGYTF.

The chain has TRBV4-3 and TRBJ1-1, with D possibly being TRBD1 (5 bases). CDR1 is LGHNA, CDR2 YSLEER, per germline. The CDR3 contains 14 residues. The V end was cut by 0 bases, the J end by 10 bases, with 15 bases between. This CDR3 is CASSQEGGGIRAFF. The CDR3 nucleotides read TGCGCCAGCAGCCAAGAAGGCGGGGGAATCCGAGCTTTCTTT.

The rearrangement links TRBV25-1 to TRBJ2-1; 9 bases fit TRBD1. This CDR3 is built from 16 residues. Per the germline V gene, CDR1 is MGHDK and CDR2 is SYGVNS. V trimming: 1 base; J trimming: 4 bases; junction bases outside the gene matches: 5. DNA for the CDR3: TGTGCCAGCAGTGAATTGGGGACAGGGTCGTACAATGAGCAGTTCTTC. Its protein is CASSELGTGSYNEQFF.

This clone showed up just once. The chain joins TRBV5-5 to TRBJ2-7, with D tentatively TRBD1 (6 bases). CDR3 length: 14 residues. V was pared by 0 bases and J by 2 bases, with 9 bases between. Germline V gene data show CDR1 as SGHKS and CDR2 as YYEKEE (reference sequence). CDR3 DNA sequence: TGTGCCAGCAGCTTGGGACAGGAGACCTACGAGCAGTACTTC. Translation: CASSLGQETYEQYF.

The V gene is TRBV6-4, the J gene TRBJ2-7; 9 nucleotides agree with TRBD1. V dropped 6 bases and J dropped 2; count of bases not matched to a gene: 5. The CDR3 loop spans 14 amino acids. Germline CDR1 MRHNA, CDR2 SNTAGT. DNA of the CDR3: TGTGCCAGCAGGAACCGGGACAGGGCCTACGAGCAGTACTTC. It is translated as CASRNRDRAYEQYF.

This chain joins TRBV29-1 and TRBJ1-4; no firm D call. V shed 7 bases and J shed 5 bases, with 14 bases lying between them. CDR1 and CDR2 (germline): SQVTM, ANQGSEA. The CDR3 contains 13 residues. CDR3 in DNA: TGCAGCGCCAATATTCTCGGGAATGAAAAACTGTTTTTT. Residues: CSANILGNEKLFF. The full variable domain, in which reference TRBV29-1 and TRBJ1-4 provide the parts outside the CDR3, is SAVISQKPSRDICQRGTSLTIQCQVDSQVTMMFWYRQQPGQSLTLIATANQGSEATYESGFVIDKFPISRPNLTFSTLTVSNMSPEDSSIYLCSANILGNEKLFFGSGTQLSVL.

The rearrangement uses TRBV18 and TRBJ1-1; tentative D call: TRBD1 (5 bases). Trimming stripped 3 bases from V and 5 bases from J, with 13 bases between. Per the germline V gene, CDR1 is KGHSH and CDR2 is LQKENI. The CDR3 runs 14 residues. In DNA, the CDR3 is TGTGCCAGCTCACCTCCAGGGTCAAATACTGAAGCTTTCTTT. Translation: CASSPPGSNTEAFF.

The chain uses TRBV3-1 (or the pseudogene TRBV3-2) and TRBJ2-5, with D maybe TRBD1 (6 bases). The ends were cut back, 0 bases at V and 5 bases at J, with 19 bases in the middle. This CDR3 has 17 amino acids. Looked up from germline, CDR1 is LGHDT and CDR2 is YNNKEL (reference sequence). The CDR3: CASSQDYPGRGGETQYF. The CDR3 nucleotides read TGTGCCAGCAGCCAAGATTACCCGGGCAGGGGCGGGGAGACCCAGTACTTC.